Following are 14 T cell receptor beta chains from one sample sequenced in a study of T cell responses to AZD1222 COVID-19 vaccine. TCRdb's copy holds only in-frame clones and misses some; the assay was immunoSEQ multiplex PCR. The sample yields about 110,000 clones, approximately 84% seen once. Sample: peripheral blood, taken on day 0 of AZD1222 vaccination. Receptor source: an adult in good health.

This clone appeared a single time. CDR3 nucleotide sequence: TGTGCCAGTAGTCCCCAAAGGGCACCGGTCTTCTCCTTAGCCAAAAACATTCAGTACTTC. Translating gives CASSPQRAPVFSLAKNIQYF. V gene TRBV19 combines with J gene TRBJ2-4; D gene uncertain. This CDR3 comprises 20 residues. Germline V lookup: CDR1 LNHDA, CDR2 SQIVND (reference sequence). V lost 5 bases and J 0 bases, leaving 26 bases between the germline ends.

J is TRBJ2-1 and V is TRBV28, with a weak D call TRBD1 (5 bases). From germline, CDR1 is MDHEN and CDR2 SYDVKM. The V end was cut by 6 bases, the J end by 0 bases, with 12 bases between. The CDR3 covers 15 residues. The CDR3 is CASRTVLSSYNEQFF. CDR3 nucleotides: TGTGCCAGCAGGACAGTTCTAAGCTCCTACAATGAGCAGTTCTTC.

The V gene is TRBV5-5, the J gene TRBJ2-2, with a weak D call TRBD2 (5 bases). CDR1 is SGHKS and CDR2 is YYEKEE in the germline V gene (reference sequence). The CDR3 loop spans 15 amino acids. With 4 bases removed from V and 3 bases from J, the gap between germline ends came to 13 bases. CDR3: CASSPPTTDTGELFF. In DNA, the CDR3 is TGTGCCAGCAGCCCGCCGACTACCGACACCGGGGAGCTGTTTTTT.

V gene TRBV6-5 combines with J gene TRBJ1-2; 9 nucleotides line up with TRBD1. This CDR3 comprises 14 residues. CDR1 is MNHEY, CDR2 SVGAGI, per germline. With 6 bases clipped from V and 2 bases from J, the junction kept 4 bases outside the gene matches. The CDR3 nucleotides are TGTGCCAGCAGGGGACAGGGAGGGAACTATGGCTACACCTTC. This translates into CASRGQGGNYGYTF.

The V and J genes are TRBV6-6 and TRBJ1-5; D is uncertain. Trimming removed 8 bases from V and 5 bases from J, with 22 bases in between. This CDR3 has 16 residues. The germline V gene encodes CDR1 MNHNY and CDR2 SVGAGI (reference sequence). The CDR3 DNA reads as TGTGCCAGCGGGCGTGGAGTCTCCTCGGCCGATCAGCCCCAGCATTTT. Protein product: CASGRGVSSADQPQHF.

V gene TRBV5-1 combines with J gene TRBJ2-5, with D hard to call. There are 14 residues in the CDR3. The V gene's germline CDR1 is SGHRS and CDR2 YFSETQ. The V and J ends lost 3 bases and 2 bases respectively, with 11 bases between them. Here the CDR3 reads CASSSEPEQETQYF. Written as DNA, the CDR3 is TGCGCCAGCAGCTCGGAACCGGAACAAGAGACCCAGTACTTC.

The chain recombines TRBV5-1 with TRBJ1-2, with 9 nucleotides matching TRBD1. The CDR3 length is 13 residues. J lost 6 bases, V lost 4 bases, and 4 bases had no gene match. Germline CDR1 and CDR2: SGHRS and YFSETQ. The CDR3 reads CASSIGQGNGYTF. The CDR3 region has the DNA TGCGCCAGCAGCATAGGACAGGGGAATGGCTACACCTTC. Filled out from reference TRBV5-1 and TRBJ1-2, the complete variable domain reads KAGVTQTPRYLIKTRGQQVTLSCSPISGHRSVSWYQQTPGQGLQFLFEYFSETQRNKGNFPGRFSGRQFSNSRSEMNVSTLELGDSALYLCASSIGQGNGYTFGSGTRLTVV.

The DNA for the CDR3 is TGTGCCAGCAGCCAAGATGTGGGGAGGGGCGAGGATGGCTACACCTTC. Residues: CASSQDVGRGEDGYTF. This sequence joins TRBV3-1 (or the pseudogene TRBV3-2) and TRBJ1-2; possibly TRBD1 for D (5 bases). CDR3 size: 16 residues. CDR1 is LGHDT, CDR2 YNNKEL, per germline (reference sequence). Trimming removed 0 bases at V and 6 bases at J, with 17 bases between.

The rearrangement uses TRBV19 and TRBJ2-5; 8 bases match TRBD1. V was pared by 1 base and J by 4 bases, with 11 bases of the junction left unmatched. The CDR3 runs 17 residues. CDR1 is LNHDA, CDR2 SQIVND, per germline (reference sequence). CDR3 nucleotide sequence: TGTGCCAGTAGTATAGCCGGTCAGGGGGCGCTGCGAGAGACCCAGTACTTC. Its protein product is CASSIAGQGALRETQYF.

In DNA form, the CDR3 reads TGTGCCAGCAGTTTATCCCTGACTAGCGGTTCCTACAATGAGCAGTTCTTC. Encoded protein: CASSLSLTSGSYNEQFF. V usage is TRBV27 and J usage is TRBJ2-1; 9 bases map to TRBD2. CDR1 MNHEY and CDR2 SMNVEV come from the germline V gene (reference sequence). Trimming removed 0 bases from V and 1 base from J; junction bases left unmatched: 4. The CDR3 length is 17 residues.

The chain is built from TRBV20-1 and TRBJ1-4, with 7 bases lining up with TRBD1. CDR1 DFQATT and CDR2 SNEGSKA come from the germline V gene (reference sequence). The length of the CDR3 is 13 residues. V trimming: 3 bases; J trimming: 8 bases; junction bases outside the gene matches: 6. The CDR3 reads CSASHQGGEKLFF. The DNA for the CDR3 is TGCAGTGCTAGTCATCAGGGGGGGGAAAAACTGTTTTTT.

The CDR3 here is CSVGGGNQPQHF. The CDR3 DNA reads TGCAGCGTTGGAGGGGGCAATCAGCCCCAGCATTTT. The rearrangement uses TRBV29-1 and TRBJ1-5; the D gene is possibly TRBD1 (5 bases). Germline lookup yields CDR1 SQVTM and CDR2 ANQGSEA. V was trimmed by 4 bases and J by 2 bases, leaving 6 bases between them. The CDR3 is made up of 12 amino acids.

The chain uses TRBV19 and TRBJ1-3, with 8 bases aligning to TRBD1. Per germline, CDR1 LNHDA and CDR2 SQIVND (reference sequence). The CDR3 runs to 14 residues. After removal of 6 bases from V and 4 bases from J, the junction contained 5 bases not matched to a gene. The CDR3 nucleotides read TGTGCCAGTAGGTTGGACAGGGACGGAAACACCATATATTTT. It is translated as CASRLDRDGNTIYF.

This rearrangement joins TRBV20-1 to TRBJ2-7; unclear D gene. Germline V gene data show CDR1 as DFQATT and CDR2 as SNEGSKA (reference sequence). The CDR3 sequence is 10 residues long. Trimming cost V 3 bases and J 7 bases, with 7 bases left between them. The CDR3 DNA sequence: TGCAGTGCTAGCTCATGGGAGCAGTACTTC. Translation gives CSASSWEQYF.